This T cell receptor (beta chain) was sequenced in a study of CD4 T cell repertoires in COVID-19 (dated by TCRdb to 2020 to 2023). About the investigation overall: For cross-reactivity analysis, CFSE-low cells were expanded with IL-2 for roughly ten days, then relabeled and restimulated with spike proteins from other coronaviruses. In COVID-19-recovered individuals, the study described naturally processed CD4+ T cell responses to SARS-CoV-2 spike and nucleoprotein and used TCR Vbeta sequencing to evaluate clonal composition. In three recovered individuals, the researchers analyzed the TCR Vbeta repertoire of SARS-CoV-2-reactive T cells at the subset level.

The method behind the library was the immunoSEQ multiplex PCR assay. For the original study's pipeline: To quantify how much the repertoires of different subsets overlapped, the Chao-Jaccard similarity index was used along with counts of shared clonotypes. This is the immuneACCESS table as TCRdb keeps it, with only in-frame sequences that have V and J called. A part of the clones is gone; compared with another copy, unresolved V genes explain less than half, and the rest is unexplained. D and trimming come from the DNA, and the V and J calls and clone size come from that table. The sample table contains fewer than 30,000 clones; only one count was recorded for over 90% of them. The ten largest make up about 0.66% of the sample. Uncultured memory T cell samples were subjected to sequencing directly after ex vivo isolation. From peripheral blood mononuclear cells, the researchers isolated CD4+ total memory, central memory, effector memory and circulating T follicular helper cells.

What the work shows at the level of the full study, not this receptor alone: Consistent with cross-reactivity, between roughly 7 and 27% of SARS-CoV-2 clonotypes also showed up in secondary cultures stimulated with SARS-CoV and/or HKU1 spike. Several of the most expanded SARS-CoV-2-reactive clonotypes were found to be shared between two or all three memory subsets, suggesting intraclonal diversification.

With respect to this clone: Its specific antigen is unknown. One base away there is no much larger clone; base qualities are not given.

CDR1 and CDR2 are drawn from the germline V gene: MNHEY, SVGAGI. The germline ends are 20 bases apart after V is trimmed by 7 bases and J by 7 bases. CDR3 length: 14 amino acids, cysteine to phenylalanine. Only CDR3 DNA is held: 42 bases, read in frame from base 1. The chain links TRBV6-5 with TRBJ2-7; matching of 5 bases hints at TRBD2 as the D gene. The sequences come from circulating follicular helper CD4+ T cells (cTfh) from blood, collected before the COVID-19 pandemic. The cell subset or site label corresponds to: circulating T follicular helper cells. The sequence came from a human donor who had COVID-19. The bases read TGTGCCAGCAACAAGCCCTCGGGGTCAAATGAGCAGTACTTC. This gives the protein CASNKPSGSNEQYF.